Presented here are 18 T cell receptor beta chains from one specimen sequenced in a study of blood T cells in healthy people across ages. Using a J-beta primer mix together with a sample-barcoded 5' primer, a second PCR was run for roughly 6 to 12 cycles. TCRdb processed the 5' RACE reads anew with MiXCR; each CDR3 protein has one entry. The sample lists just under 550,000 distinct CDR3 sequences; approximately 25% were seen once. The data also belong to a second study, concerning T cells of mothers and their children.

The material sequenced was blood. These receptors were collected from a boy between 10 and 17 years old in good health.

The chain employs TRBV7-9 and TRBJ1-2, with D possibly being TRBD1 (5 bases). Trimming shortened V by 5 bases and J by 1 base, and 20 bases separated the two germline ends. Germline CDR1 and CDR2: SEHNR and FQNEAQ (reference sequence). This CDR3 contains 17 residues. The CDR3: CASSPSWPGTDNYGYTF. The CDR3 DNA follows: TGTGCCAGCAGCCCCTCCTGGCCAGGGACGGATAACTATGGCTACACCTTC.

This chain joins TRBV20-1 and TRBJ2-3; possible D gene TRBD2, 5 bases. Germline assignment: CDR1 DFQATT and CDR2 SNEGSKA (reference sequence). The CDR3 loop spans 15 amino acids. With 2 bases removed from V and 2 bases from J, the gap between germline ends came to 14 bases. CDR3 sequence reads: CSARMDSLYTDTQYF. The DNA of the CDR3 is TGCAGTGCTAGAATGGACTCCCTATACACAGATACGCAGTATTTT.

The chain employs TRBV7-9 and TRBJ2-7, with 7 bases that match TRBD1. The CDR3 runs to 16 residues. Germline trimming cut 1 base from V and 0 bases from J; bases unmatched to any gene: 6. Germline loops: CDR1 SEHNR, CDR2 FQNEAQ (reference sequence). The CDR3 DNA reads as TGTGCCAGCAGCTTAGTGGGTCAGGGGGACTCCTACGAGCAGTACTTC. Protein: CASSLVGQGDSYEQYF. The variable domain in full, completed from reference TRBV7-9 and TRBJ2-7, reads DTGVSQNPRHKITKRGQNVTFRCDPISEHNRLYWYRQTLGQGPEFLTYFQNEAQLEKSRLLSDRFSAERPKGSFSTLEIQRTEQGDSAMYLCASSLVGQGDSYEQYFGPGTRLTVT.

The chain uses TRBV6-2 or TRBV6-3 and TRBJ1-5; D possibly corresponds to TRBD1 (5 bases). Trimming stripped 5 bases from V and 0 bases from J, with 14 bases between. Germline CDR1 MNHEY, CDR2 SVGEGT. This CDR3 is built from 16 residues. CDR3 protein: CASSPWDGYSNQPQHF. For the CDR3, the DNA is TGTGCCAGCAGTCCCTGGGACGGTTATAGCAATCAGCCCCAGCATTTT.

This chain connects TRBV7-8 to TRBJ2-5; the D gene is possibly TRBD1 (6 bases). Germline lookup yields CDR1 SGHVS and CDR2 FQNEAQ. The CDR3 runs 11 residues. Trimming shortened V by 10 bases and J by 7 bases, and 13 bases separated the two germline ends. CDR3 DNA: TGTGCCAACGAACAAGGGGGGACCCAGTACTTC. This gives the protein CANEQGGTQYF.

This chain uses TRBV7-3 with TRBJ2-5, with 8 bases identical to TRBD1. This CDR3 has 16 residues. With V trimmed by 4 bases and J by 5 bases, 12 bases remained unmatched. The germline V gene has CDR1 SGHTA and CDR2 FQGTGA. CDR3 in amino acids: CASSSGGQGERETQYF. CDR3 coding DNA: TGTGCCAGCAGCTCCGGAGGACAGGGTGAAAGGGAGACCCAGTACTTC.

For the CDR3, the DNA is TGTGCCAGCAGTTCCCACTTACCAATCACTGTGGACCCCTACACTGAAGCTTTCTTT. Translated: CASSSHLPITVDPYTEAFF. The chain uses TRBV6-5 and TRBJ1-1, with D uncertain. The V end was cut by 4 bases, the J end by 3 bases, with 27 bases between. The CDR3 extends over 19 amino acids. Germline V gene sequence: CDR1 MNHEY, CDR2 SVGAGI.

This clonotype has more than one count but fewer than ten. The gene calls are TRBV7-3 and TRBJ2-1, with 13 bases aligning to TRBD2. V trimming: 1 base; J trimming: 1 base; junction bases outside the gene matches: 7. Germline V gives CDR1 SGHTA, CDR2 FQGTGA. The CDR3 consists of 19 residues. The CDR3 DNA follows: TGTGCCAGCAGCTTAATGGGACTAGCGGGATCATCGTCCTACAATGAGCAGTTCTTC. This translates into CASSLMGLAGSSSYNEQFF. Full variable domain (rest looked up from reference TRBV7-3 and TRBJ2-1): GAGVSQTPSNKVTEKGKYVELRCDPISGHTALYWYRQSLGQGPEFLIYFQGTGAADDSGLPNDRFFAVRPEGSVSTLKIQRTERGDSAVYLCASSLMGLAGSSSYNEQFFGPGTRLTVL.

The CDR3 here is CSAHQPTGFETQYF. As DNA, the CDR3 is TGCAGTGCTCACCAACCGACAGGGTTCGAGACCCAGTACTTC. V usage is TRBV20-1 and J usage is TRBJ2-7, with TRBD1 matching over 7 bases. The J call may be mistaken, given a closer DNA end match to TRBJ2-5. The germline V gene encodes CDR1 DFQATT and CDR2 SNEGSKA (reference sequence). The CDR3 has 14 amino acids.

This chain connects TRBV30 to TRBJ2-7, with unresolved D. The CDR3 consists of 11 residues. Germline V CDR1 and CDR2: GTSNPN, SVGIG (reference sequence). Trimming left V 0 bases short and J 7 bases short, with 7 bases between. Here the CDR3 reads CAWSVPGEQYF. The CDR3 DNA follows: TGTGCCTGGAGTGTACCTGGGGAGCAGTACTTC.

This clonotype was recorded many times. The rearrangement uses TRBV29-1 and TRBJ2-1; D is possibly TRBD1 (6 bases). The ends were cut back, 3 bases at V and 0 bases at J, with 9 bases in the middle. CDR3 length: 14 residues. Germline values: CDR1 SQVTM, CDR2 ANQGSEA. The CDR3 region is CSVEIRGSYNEQFF. The CDR3 nucleotides are TGCAGCGTTGAGATCAGGGGCTCCTACAATGAGCAGTTCTTC.

This clonotype was detected only a few times. This may arise from a read error, as a much more abundant clone is one base away. The chain couples TRBV7-2 to TRBJ1-6; a weak D match, TRBD1 (6 bases). The CDR3 spans 14 residues. Trimming took 5 bases from V and 10 from J, leaving 15 bases between them. Germline assignment: CDR1 SGHTA and CDR2 FQGNSA. CDR3 DNA: TGTGCCAGCAGCCCAGGTACAGGGAGCTCACCCCTCCACTTT. This translates into CASSPGTGSSPLHF. Variable domain in full (rest from reference TRBV7-2 and TRBJ1-6): GAGVSQSPSNKVTEKGKDVELRCDPISGHTALYWYRQSLGQGLEFLIYFQGNSAPDKSGLPSDRFSAERTGGSVSTLTIQRTQQEDSAVYLCASSPGTGSSPLHFGNGTRLTVT.

This clonotype was seen a few times. The rearrangement links TRBV12-3 or TRBV12-4 to TRBJ2-5; D perhaps matches TRBD2 (6 bases). The ends were cut back, 2 bases at V and 9 bases at J, with 7 bases in the middle. The CDR3 length is 11 residues. CDR3 in amino acids: CASSLREAQYF. Written as DNA, the CDR3 is TGTGCCAGCAGTTTAAGGGAGGCCCAGTACTTC.

In its sample, this clonotype was seen a few times. In nucleotides, the CDR3 is TGTGCCAGTAGTGCTTGGAGCTCTGGGGCCAACGTCCTGACTTTC. Its translation is CASSAWSSGANVLTF. The chain combines TRBV19 with TRBJ2-6; D is undetermined. In germline, CDR1 is LNHDA, CDR2 SQIVND (reference sequence). The CDR3 contains 15 residues. The V and J ends lost 5 bases and 0 bases respectively, with 8 bases between them.

This clonotype was observed a handful of times. J is TRBJ2-7 and V is TRBV4-3; TRBD1 agrees at 9 bases. V dropped 0 bases and J dropped 3; count of bases not matched to a gene: 3. The CDR3 contains 15 residues. CDR1 is LGHNA and CDR2 is YSLEER in the germline V gene. CDR3 sequence (DNA): TGCGCCAGCAGCCAAGATCCGGGACAGGGCTACGAGCAGTACTTC. This gives the protein CASSQDPGQGYEQYF.

The chain is built from TRBV28 and TRBJ1-1; a weak D match, TRBD1 (6 bases). V lost 5 bases to trimming and J lost 2 bases, with 12 bases between them. This CDR3 has 14 residues. Germline values: CDR1 MDHEN, CDR2 SYDVKM. CDR3 DNA sequence: TGTGCCAGCAGTCGGGACACTCCCAACACTGAAGCTTTCTTT. This gives the protein CASSRDTPNTEAFF.

The chain carries TRBV6-2 or TRBV6-3 and TRBJ2-2; TRBD1 agrees at 10 bases. CDR1 and CDR2 from the germline V gene are MNHEY and SVGEGT. The CDR3 extends over 16 amino acids. V dropped 6 bases and J dropped 3; count of bases not matched to a gene: 7. As DNA, the CDR3 is TGTGCCAGCAGACCTCAGGGACAGGGGTACACCGGGGAGCTGTTTTTT. Translating it yields CASRPQGQGYTGELFF.

CDR3 in amino acids: CASSLPTGATTNEKLFF. The CDR3 nucleotides read TGTGCCAGCAGTTTACCGACAGGGGCAACAACTAATGAAAAACTGTTTTTT. V usage is TRBV27 and J usage is TRBJ1-4; 8 nucleotides match TRBD1. The germline V gene has CDR1 MNHEY and CDR2 SMNVEV (reference sequence). The CDR3 loop spans 17 amino acids. With 2 bases clipped from V and 0 bases from J, the junction kept 5 bases outside the gene matches.